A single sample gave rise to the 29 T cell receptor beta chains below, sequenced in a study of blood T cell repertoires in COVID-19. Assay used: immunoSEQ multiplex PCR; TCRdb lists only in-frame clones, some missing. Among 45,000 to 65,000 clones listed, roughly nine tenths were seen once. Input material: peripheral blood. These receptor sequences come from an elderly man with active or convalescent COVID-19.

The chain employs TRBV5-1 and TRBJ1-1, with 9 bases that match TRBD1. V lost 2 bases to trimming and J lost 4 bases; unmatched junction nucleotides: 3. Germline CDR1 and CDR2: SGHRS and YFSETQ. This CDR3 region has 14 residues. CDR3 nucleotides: TGCGCCAGCAGCTTTGGACAGGGGAGCACTGAAGCTTTCTTT. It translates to CASSFGQGSTEAFF.

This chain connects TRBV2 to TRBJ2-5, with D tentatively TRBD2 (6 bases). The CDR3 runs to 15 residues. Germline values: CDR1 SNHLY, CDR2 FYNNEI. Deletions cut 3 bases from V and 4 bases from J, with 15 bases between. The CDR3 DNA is TGTGCCAGCAGTGAGGCAGGGTCGGGGGTAGAGACCCAGTACTTC. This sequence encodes CASSEAGSGVETQYF.

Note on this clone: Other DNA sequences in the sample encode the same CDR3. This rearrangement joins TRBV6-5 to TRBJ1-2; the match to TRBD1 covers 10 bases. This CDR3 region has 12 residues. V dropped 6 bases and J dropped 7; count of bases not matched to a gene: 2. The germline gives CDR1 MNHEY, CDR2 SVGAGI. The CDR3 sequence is CASSRQGAGYTF. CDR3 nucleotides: TGTGCCAGCAGCCGACAGGGGGCTGGCTACACCTTC.

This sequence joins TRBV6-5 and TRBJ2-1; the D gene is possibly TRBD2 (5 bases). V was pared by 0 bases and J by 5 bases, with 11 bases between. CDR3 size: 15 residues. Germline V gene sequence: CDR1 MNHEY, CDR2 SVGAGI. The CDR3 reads CASSYSNRENNEQFF. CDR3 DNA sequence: TGTGCCAGCAGTTACTCGAATCGGGAAAACAATGAGCAGTTCTTC.

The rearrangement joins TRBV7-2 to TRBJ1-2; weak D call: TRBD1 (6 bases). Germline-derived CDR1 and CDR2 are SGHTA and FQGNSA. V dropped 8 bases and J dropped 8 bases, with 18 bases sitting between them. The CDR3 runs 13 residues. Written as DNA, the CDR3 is TGTGCCAGCCGGCCAGGGGTACATGAGGGCTACACCTTC. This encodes CASRPGVHEGYTF.

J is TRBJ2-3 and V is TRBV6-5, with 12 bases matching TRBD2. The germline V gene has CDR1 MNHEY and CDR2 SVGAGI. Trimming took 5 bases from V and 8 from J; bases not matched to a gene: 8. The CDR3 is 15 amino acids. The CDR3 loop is CASSLAGGVPGTQYF. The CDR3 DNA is TGTGCCAGCAGTCTAGCGGGGGGGGTCCCGGGTACGCAGTATTTT.

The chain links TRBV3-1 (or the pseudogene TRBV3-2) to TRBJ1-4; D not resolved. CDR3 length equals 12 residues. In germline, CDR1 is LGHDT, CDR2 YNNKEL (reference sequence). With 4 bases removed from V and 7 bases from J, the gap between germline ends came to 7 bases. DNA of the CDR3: TGTGCCAGCAGCCTGGAGGGTGAAAAACTGTTTTTT. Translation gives CASSLEGEKLFF.

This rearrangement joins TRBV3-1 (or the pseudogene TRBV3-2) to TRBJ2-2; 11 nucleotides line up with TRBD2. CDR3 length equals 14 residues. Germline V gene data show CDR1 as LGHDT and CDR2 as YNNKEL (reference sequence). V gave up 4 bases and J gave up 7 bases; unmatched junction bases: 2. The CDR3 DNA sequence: TGTGCCAGCAGCCGTAGCGGGGGGGACGGGGAGCTGTTTTTT. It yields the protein CASSRSGGDGELFF.

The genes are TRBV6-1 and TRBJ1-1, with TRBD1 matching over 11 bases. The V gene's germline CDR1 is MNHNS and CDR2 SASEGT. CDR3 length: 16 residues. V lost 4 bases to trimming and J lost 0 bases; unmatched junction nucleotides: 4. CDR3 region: CASSAGTGGMNTEAFF. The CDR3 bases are TGTGCCAGCAGTGCCGGGACAGGGGGTATGAACACTGAAGCTTTCTTT.

The CDR3 region is CASRVEAQETQYF. The CDR3 DNA follows: TGTGCCAGCAGGGTAGAGGCACAAGAGACCCAGTACTTC. The genes are TRBV2 and TRBJ2-5; D unclear. Trimming took off 6 bases at V and 2 bases at J, with 10 bases between the two ends. CDR1 and CDR2 (germline): SNHLY, FYNNEI. The CDR3 has 13 residues.

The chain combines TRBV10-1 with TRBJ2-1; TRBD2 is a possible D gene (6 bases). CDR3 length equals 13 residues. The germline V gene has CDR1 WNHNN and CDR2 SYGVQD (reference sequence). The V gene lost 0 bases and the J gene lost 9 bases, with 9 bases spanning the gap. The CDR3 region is CASSESGGIEQFF. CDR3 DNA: TGCGCCAGCAGTGAGTCGGGGGGTATTGAGCAGTTCTTC.

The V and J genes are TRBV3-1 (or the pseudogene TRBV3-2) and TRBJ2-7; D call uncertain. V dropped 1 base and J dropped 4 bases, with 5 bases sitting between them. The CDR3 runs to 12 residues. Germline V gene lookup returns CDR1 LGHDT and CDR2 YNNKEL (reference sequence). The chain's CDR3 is CASSQVIYEQYF. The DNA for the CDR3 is TGTGCCAGCAGCCAAGTTATTTACGAGCAGTACTTC.

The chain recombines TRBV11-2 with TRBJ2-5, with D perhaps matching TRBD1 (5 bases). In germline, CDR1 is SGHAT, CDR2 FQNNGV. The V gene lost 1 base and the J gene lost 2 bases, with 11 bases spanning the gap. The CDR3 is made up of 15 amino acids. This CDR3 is CASSLGRAWQETQYF. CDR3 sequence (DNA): TGTGCCAGCAGCTTAGGCAGGGCTTGGCAAGAGACCCAGTACTTC. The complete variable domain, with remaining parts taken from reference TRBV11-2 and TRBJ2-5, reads EAGVAQSPRYKIIEKRQSVAFWCNPISGHATLYWYQQILGQGPKLLIQFQNNGVVDDSQLPKDRFSAERLKGVDSTLKIQPAKLEDSAVYLCASSLGRAWQETQYFGPGTRLLVL.

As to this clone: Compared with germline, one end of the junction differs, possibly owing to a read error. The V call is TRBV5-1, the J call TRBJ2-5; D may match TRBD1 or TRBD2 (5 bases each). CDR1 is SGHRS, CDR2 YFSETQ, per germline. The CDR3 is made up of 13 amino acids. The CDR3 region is CASRLGELETQYF. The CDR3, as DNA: TGCGCCAGCAGATTGGGGGAGCTAGAGACCCAGTACTTC. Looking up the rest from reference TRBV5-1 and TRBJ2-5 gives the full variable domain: KAGVTQTPRYLIKTRGQQVTLSCSPISGHRSVSWYQQTPGQGLQFLFEYFSETQRNKGNFPGRFSGRQFSNSRSEMNVSTLELGDSALYLCASRLGELETQYFGPGTRLLVL.

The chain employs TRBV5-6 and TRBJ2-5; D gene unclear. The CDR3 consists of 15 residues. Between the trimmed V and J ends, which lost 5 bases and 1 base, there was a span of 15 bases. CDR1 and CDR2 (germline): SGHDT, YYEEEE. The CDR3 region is CASSVWNSRQETQYF. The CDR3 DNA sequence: TGTGCCAGCAGTGTTTGGAACAGCCGCCAAGAGACCCAGTACTTC.

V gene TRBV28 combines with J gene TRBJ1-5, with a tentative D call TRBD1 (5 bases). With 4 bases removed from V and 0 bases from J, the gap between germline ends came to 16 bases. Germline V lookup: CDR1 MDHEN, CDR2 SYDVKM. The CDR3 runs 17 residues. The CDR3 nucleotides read TGTGCCAGCAGTTCACCCCGGGGGAGCCATAGCAATCAGCCCCAGCATTTT. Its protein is CASSSPRGSHSNQPQHF.

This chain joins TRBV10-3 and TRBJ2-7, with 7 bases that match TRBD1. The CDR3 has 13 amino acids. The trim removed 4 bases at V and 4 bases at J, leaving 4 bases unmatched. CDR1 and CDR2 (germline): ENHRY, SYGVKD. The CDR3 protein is CAISVDREYEQYF. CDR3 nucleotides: TGTGCCATCAGTGTCGACAGGGAATACGAGCAGTACTTC.

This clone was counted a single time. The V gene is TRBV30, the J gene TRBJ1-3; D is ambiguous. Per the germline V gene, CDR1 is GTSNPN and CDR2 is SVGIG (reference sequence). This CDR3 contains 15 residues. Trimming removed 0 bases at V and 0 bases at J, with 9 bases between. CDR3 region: CAWSVKRDSGNTIYF. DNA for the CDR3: TGTGCCTGGAGTGTCAAGAGGGACTCTGGAAACACCATATATTTT.

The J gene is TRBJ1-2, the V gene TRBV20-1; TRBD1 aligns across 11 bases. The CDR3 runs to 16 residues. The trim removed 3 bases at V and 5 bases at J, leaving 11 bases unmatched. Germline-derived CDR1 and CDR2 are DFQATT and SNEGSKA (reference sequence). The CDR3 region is CSASKLGQGAWYGYTF. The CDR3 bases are TGCAGTGCTAGTAAGCTTGGACAGGGGGCTTGGTATGGCTACACCTTC.

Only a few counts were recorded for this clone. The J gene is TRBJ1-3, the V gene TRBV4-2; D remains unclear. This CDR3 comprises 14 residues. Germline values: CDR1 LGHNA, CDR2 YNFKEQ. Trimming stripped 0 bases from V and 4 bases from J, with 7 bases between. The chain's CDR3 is CASSQDLRGNTIYF. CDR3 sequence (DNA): TGTGCCAGCAGCCAAGATCTTAGAGGAAACACCATATATTTT.

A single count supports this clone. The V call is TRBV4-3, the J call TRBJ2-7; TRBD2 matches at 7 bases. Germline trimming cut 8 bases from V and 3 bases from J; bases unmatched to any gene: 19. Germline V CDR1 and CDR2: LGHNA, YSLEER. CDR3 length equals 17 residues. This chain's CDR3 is CASGGDGSVGRGYEQYF. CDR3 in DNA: TGCGCCAGCGGGGGGGACGGGAGTGTCGGGCGGGGCTACGAGCAGTACTTC.

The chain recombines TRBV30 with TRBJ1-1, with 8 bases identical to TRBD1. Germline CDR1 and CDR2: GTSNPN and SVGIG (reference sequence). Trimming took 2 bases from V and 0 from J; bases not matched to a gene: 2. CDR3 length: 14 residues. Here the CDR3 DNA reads TGTGCCTGGAGTAGGACAGGGTTGAACACTGAAGCTTTCTTT. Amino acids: CAWSRTGLNTEAFF.

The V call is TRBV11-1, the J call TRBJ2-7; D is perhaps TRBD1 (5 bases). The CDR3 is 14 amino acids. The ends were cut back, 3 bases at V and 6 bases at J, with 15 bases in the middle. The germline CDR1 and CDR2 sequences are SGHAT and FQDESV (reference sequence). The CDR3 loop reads CASSFGRWGSEQYF. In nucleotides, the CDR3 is TGTGCCAGCAGCTTCGGCAGGTGGGGCAGCGAGCAGTACTTC.

The CDR3 sequence is CASSLTFQETQYF. In DNA form, the CDR3 reads TGTGCCAGCAGCCTGACATTCCAAGAGACCCAGTACTTC. The chain uses TRBV7-6 and TRBJ2-5; no clear D. The CDR3 is 13 residues long. Between the trimmed V and J ends, which lost 5 bases and 1 base, there was a span of 8 bases. The V gene's germline CDR1 is SGHVS and CDR2 FNYEAQ.

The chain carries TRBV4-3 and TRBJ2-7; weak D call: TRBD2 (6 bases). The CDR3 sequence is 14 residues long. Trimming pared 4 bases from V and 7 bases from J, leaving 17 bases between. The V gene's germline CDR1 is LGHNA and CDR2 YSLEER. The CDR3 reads CASSRELAPREQYF. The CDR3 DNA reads TGCGCCAGCAGCCGAGAACTAGCCCCTAGGGAGCAGTACTTC.

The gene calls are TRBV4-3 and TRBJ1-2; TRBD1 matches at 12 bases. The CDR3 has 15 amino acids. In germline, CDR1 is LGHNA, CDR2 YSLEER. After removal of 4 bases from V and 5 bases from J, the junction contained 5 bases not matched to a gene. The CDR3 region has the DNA TGCGCCAGCAGCCGCGGGACAGGGGGCGATTATGGCTACACCTTC. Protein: CASSRGTGGDYGYTF.

The CDR3 protein is CASSIDAFQGAGETQYF. In nucleotides, the CDR3 is TGTGCCAGTAGTATAGATGCGTTCCAGGGGGCGGGAGAGACCCAGTACTTC. The chain employs TRBV19 and TRBJ2-5, with 8 nucleotides matching TRBD1. V shed 0 bases, J shed 4 bases, and the junction held 10 bases outside the gene matches. CDR3 length: 17 residues. Germline loops: CDR1 LNHDA, CDR2 SQIVND (reference sequence).

As DNA, the CDR3 is TGTGCCAGCAGTACTCACAGGGGGCATTACGAGCAGTACTTC. It yields the protein CASSTHRGHYEQYF. The chain links TRBV6-5 to TRBJ2-7, with TRBD1 matching over 9 bases. CDR1 MNHEY and CDR2 SVGAGI come from the germline V gene. This CDR3 contains 14 residues. With V trimmed by 5 bases and J by 4 bases, 6 bases remained unmatched.

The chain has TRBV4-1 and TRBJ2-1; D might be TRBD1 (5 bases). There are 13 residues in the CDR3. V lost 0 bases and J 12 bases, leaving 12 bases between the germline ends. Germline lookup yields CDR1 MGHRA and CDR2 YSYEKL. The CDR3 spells CASSQDREGAQFF. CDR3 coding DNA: TGCGCCAGCAGCCAAGATAGAGAAGGGGCGCAGTTCTTC.